The entry that follows covers one T cell receptor (beta chain) sequence. The antigen remains unidentified. Regarding time point: cycle 4 day 1 (C4D1), after more than 5 weeks of nivolumab. Relapse after autologous stem cell transplantation occurred in every patient, and brentuximab vedotin exposure varied. The method was immunoSEQ multiplex PCR; TCRdb's version includes in-frame clones alone and lacks a portion of them. The table has 50,000 to 65,000 clones, 91% seen once. The sample is drawn from a study of PD-1 blockade in classical Hodgkin lymphoma. General study points: Why repertoires differed is undefined; disease activity or prior therapy possibly contributed.

The V and J ends lost 4 bases and 0 bases, in that order; junction bases with no gene match: 6. This CDR3 contains 17 residues. CDR1 MGHDK and CDR2 SYGVNS come from the germline V gene. The TCR comes from a human donor with classical Hodgkin lymphoma. This sequence joins TRBV25-1 and TRBJ2-6; 7 bases match TRBD1. Sequencing was performed on peripheral blood mononuclear cells (PBMCs), taken before the fourth cycle of nivolumab. The CDR3 coding sequence is TGTGCCAGCAGTGCAGGGGGTCTCCCCTCTGGGGCCAACGTCCTGACTTTC. Amino acid sequence: CASSAGGLPSGANVLTF.